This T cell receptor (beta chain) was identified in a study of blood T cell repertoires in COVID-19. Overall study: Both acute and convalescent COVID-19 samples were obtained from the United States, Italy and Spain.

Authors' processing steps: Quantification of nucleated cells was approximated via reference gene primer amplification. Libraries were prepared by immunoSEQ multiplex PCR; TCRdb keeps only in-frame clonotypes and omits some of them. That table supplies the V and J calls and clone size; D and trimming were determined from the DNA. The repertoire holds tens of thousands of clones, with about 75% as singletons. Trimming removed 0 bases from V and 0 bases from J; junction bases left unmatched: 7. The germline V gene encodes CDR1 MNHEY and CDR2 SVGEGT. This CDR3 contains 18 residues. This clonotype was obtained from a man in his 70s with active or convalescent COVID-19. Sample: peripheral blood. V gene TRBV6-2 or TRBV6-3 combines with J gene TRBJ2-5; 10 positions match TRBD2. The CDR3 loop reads CASSYSILAGEYQETQYF. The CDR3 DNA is TGTGCCAGCAGTTACTCGATTCTAGCGGGGGAGTACCAAGAGACCCAGTACTTC.